The clone carrying this T cell receptor (beta chain) showed up just a few times. Antigen: not known. PCR used 60 Vbeta primers and 13 Jbeta primers. The assay was immunoSEQ multiplex PCR, and TCRdb's table has in-frame clones only and misses some. This sample has under 85,000 clones, with 65% to 80% found just once. This CDR3 spans 15 amino acids. Germline CDR1 is MGHDK and CDR2 is SYGVNS. The V and J ends lost 8 bases and 1 base, in that order; junction bases with no gene match: 6. The record originates from a study of cytomegalovirus exposure and HLA in healthy donors. The study's findings and limits: Several of the most significant clusters appeared linked to common viral pathogens, based on a later analysis. Cytomegalovirus-associated TCR beta chains were listed, numbering 150 to 200. Apparent HLA restriction characterized most CMV-associated TCR beta chains in a later analysis.

This sequence joins TRBV25-1 and TRBJ2-2; 8 nucleotides match TRBD1. This clonotype was obtained from a man aged 35 to 55 in good health and CMV-seropositive. Sequencing was carried out using PBMCs. This chain's CDR3 is CASSGQGRNTGELFF. The CDR3 DNA follows: TGTGCCAGCTCCGGACAGGGCCGGAACACCGGGGAGCTGTTTTTT.